A single sample is the source of the 23 T cell receptor beta chains below, sequenced in a study of blood T cell repertoires in COVID-19. Measured with immunoSEQ multiplex PCR; TCRdb has only the in-frame clones, and not every one. This table holds around 30,000 clones, about 79% found once. Sequencing input: peripheral blood. These receptors all stem from a human donor in a cohort sampled during active COVID-19.

The chain couples TRBV5-4 to TRBJ2-1, with D maybe TRBD2 (6 bases). CDR3 length equals 15 residues. V was cut by 5 bases and J by 3 bases, with 15 bases left in between. From germline, CDR1 is SGHNT and CDR2 YYREEE (reference sequence). CDR3 in amino acids: CASRGSGRGYNEQFF. CDR3 sequence (DNA): TGTGCCAGCAGAGGCAGTGGGCGGGGCTACAATGAGCAGTTCTTC. Full variable domain (rest looked up from reference TRBV5-4 and TRBJ2-1): ETGVTQSPTHLIKTRGQQVTLRCSSQSGHNTVSWYQQALGQGPQFIFQYYREEENGRGNFPPRFSGLQFPNYSSELNVNALELDDSALYLCASRGSGRGYNEQFFGPGTRLTVL.

The chain employs TRBV19 and TRBJ1-1, with 8 bases fitting TRBD1. This CDR3 is built from 13 residues. CDR1 and CDR2 (germline): LNHDA, SQIVND (reference sequence). V was clipped by 9 bases and J by 0 bases; unmatched bases: 3. CDR3 in DNA: TGTGCCAGCACGGACAGGGTGAACACTGAAGCTTTCTTT. Its translation is CASTDRVNTEAFF.

In its sample, this clone was seen a few times. Here the CDR3 reads CASSRQITAGNQPQHF. The DNA of the CDR3 is TGTGCCAGCAGCCGACAAATAACAGCCGGCAATCAGCCCCAGCATTTT. The V gene is TRBV5-8, the J gene TRBJ1-5; D gene uncertain. The CDR3 covers 16 residues. CDR1 is SGHTS, CDR2 YDEGEE, per germline. V lost 4 bases and J 2 bases, leaving 16 bases between the germline ends.

The chain links TRBV11-2 to TRBJ1-3, with D possibly matching TRBD1 (5 bases). V was cut by 5 bases and J by 0 bases, with 11 bases left in between. CDR1 SGHAT and CDR2 FQNNGV come from the germline V gene. CDR3 size: 15 residues. The CDR3 here is CASSHSGISGNTIYF. The CDR3 DNA reads TGTGCCAGCAGCCACTCAGGGATCTCTGGAAACACCATATATTTT.

The rearrangement links TRBV25-1 to TRBJ1-1; D is unresolved. The germline V gene encodes CDR1 MGHDK and CDR2 SYGVNS. This CDR3 comprises 13 residues. Trimming removed 2 bases at V and 4 bases at J, with 8 bases between. The CDR3 bases are TGTGCCAGCAGTGAAAGGCGGGCCACTGAAGCTTTCTTT. Its protein is CASSERRATEAFF.

This clone has a single count. This chain links TRBV20-1 with TRBJ2-5; D not certain. The germline gives CDR1 DFQATT, CDR2 SNEGSKA (reference sequence). V lost 3 bases and J 5 bases, leaving 7 bases between the germline ends. The length of the CDR3 is 11 residues. The CDR3: CSASERETQYF. The CDR3 DNA sequence: TGCAGTGCTAGTGAACGGGAGACCCAGTACTTC.

The CDR3 region is CSVAKGAADEAFF. CDR3 bases: TGCAGCGTCGCCAAAGGGGCAGCCGATGAAGCTTTCTTT. V gene TRBV29-1 combines with J gene TRBJ1-1, with TRBD1 as a possible D gene (5 bases). The V end lost 6 bases, the J end lost 7 bases, and 18 bases lay between the germline ends. Germline assignment: CDR1 SQVTM and CDR2 ANQGSEA. The CDR3 spans 13 residues.

This clone was seen just once. The chain recombines TRBV3-1 (or the pseudogene TRBV3-2) with TRBJ2-1, with TRBD2 identical over 8 bases. The CDR3 totals 14 residues. Germline CDR1 is LGHDT and CDR2 is YNNKEL (reference sequence). Unmatched junction bases numbered 8, after V lost 7 bases and J lost 6 bases. The CDR3, as DNA: TGTGCCAGCACCCCGGCCGGGGGGGCCAATGAGCAGTTCTTC. The encoded protein is CASTPAGGANEQFF.

This rearrangement joins TRBV9 to TRBJ1-1, with a possible D match to TRBD1 (6 bases). Trimming removed 0 bases at V and 2 bases at J, with 20 bases between. The length of the CDR3 is 18 residues. CDR1 and CDR2 (germline): SGDLS, YYNGEE. The CDR3 bases are TGTGCCAGCAGCGTAGTTCTGTGTTTGGCCAGGGGAAACACTGAAGCTTTCTTT. The encoded protein is CASSVVLCLARGNTEAFF.

The V call is TRBV11-2, the J call TRBJ2-2; 8 positions agree with TRBD1. Germline CDR1 SGHAT, CDR2 FQNNGV. CDR3 length: 15 residues. J lost 3 bases, V lost 5 bases, and 5 bases had no gene match. CDR3 DNA: TGTGCCAGCAGCGTCAGGGGGCCGGACACCGGGGAGCTGTTTTTT. It yields the protein CASSVRGPDTGELFF.

The rearrangement links TRBV19 to TRBJ1-4, with TRBD1 matching 10 bases. The CDR3 spans 15 residues. Germline assignment: CDR1 LNHDA and CDR2 SQIVND (reference sequence). The V segment lost 6 bases and the J segment 3 bases; nucleotides outside the gene matches: 4. This chain's CDR3 is CASRTGGASNEKLFF. Here the CDR3 DNA reads TGTGCCAGTAGGACAGGGGGCGCCTCTAATGAAAAACTGTTTTTT. The variable domain in full, completed from reference TRBV19 and TRBJ1-4, reads DGGITQSPKYLFRKEGQNVTLSCEQNLNHDAMYWYRQDPGQGLRLIYYSQIVNDFQKGDIAEGYSVSREKKESFPLTVTSAQKNPTAFYLCASRTGGASNEKLFFGSGTQLSVL.

The chain employs TRBV24-1 and TRBJ2-1; 7 bases are a match to TRBD1. The CDR3 sequence is 16 residues long. J lost 3 bases, V lost 4 bases, and 8 bases had no gene match. Germline V gene sequence: CDR1 KGHDR, CDR2 SFDVKD. DNA of the CDR3: TGTGCCACCAGTGACCAAACAGGGGCTGTCTACAATGAGCAGTTCTTC. Translated, it gives CATSDQTGAVYNEQFF.

The chain employs TRBV7-6 and TRBJ2-3, with 13 bases fitting TRBD2. V lost 5 bases, J lost 2 bases, and 4 bases stayed unmatched. Germline V gene sequence: CDR1 SGHVS, CDR2 FNYEAQ. This CDR3 region has 16 residues. The CDR3 sequence: CASSLGTSGATDTQYF. CDR3 nucleotide sequence: TGTGCCAGCAGCCTAGGGACTAGCGGGGCCACAGATACGCAGTATTTT.

The V and J genes are TRBV2 and TRBJ2-3; 14 bases align to TRBD2. Germline values: CDR1 SNHLY, CDR2 FYNNEI. Trimming took 4 bases from V and 5 from J; bases not matched to a gene: 2. The CDR3 length is 15 residues. In nucleotides, the CDR3 is TGTGCCAGCAGTGTCGGGACTAGCGGGGGAGATACGCAGTATTTT. Amino acid sequence: CASSVGTSGGDTQYF.

The chain has TRBV5-1 and TRBJ2-7, with 9 bases fitting TRBD1. The CDR3 extends over 15 amino acids. Germline trimming cut 4 bases from V and 4 bases from J; bases unmatched to any gene: 9. Germline V gene data show CDR1 as SGHRS and CDR2 as YFSETQ. In DNA, the CDR3 is TGCGCCAGCAGCCCAGGACAGGGGAAGATGTACGAGCAGTACTTC. Protein: CASSPGQGKMYEQYF.

The genes are TRBV11-1 and TRBJ2-3, with 7 positions matching TRBD1. Unmatched junction bases numbered 5, after V lost 5 bases and J lost 0 bases. This CDR3 has 15 amino acids. Germline V gene lookup returns CDR1 SGHAT and CDR2 FQDESV (reference sequence). The CDR3 region is CASSPGTDSTDTQYF. CDR3 sequence (DNA): TGTGCCAGCAGCCCCGGGACAGATAGCACAGATACGCAGTATTTT.

V gene TRBV7-9 combines with J gene TRBJ2-1, with D perhaps TRBD1 (6 bases). The length of the CDR3 is 14 residues. Germline CDR1 is SEHNR and CDR2 is FQNEAQ (reference sequence). Trimming left V 2 bases short and J 6 bases short, with 11 bases between. The CDR3 DNA is TGTGCCAGCAGCTTAACAGGGCTGGGCAATGAGCAGTTCTTC. Translation: CASSLTGLGNEQFF.

The J gene is TRBJ2-3, the V gene TRBV5-5, with 7 positions matching TRBD2. CDR1 and CDR2 from the germline V gene are SGHKS and YYEKEE (reference sequence). V dropped 4 bases and J dropped 4; count of bases not matched to a gene: 6. The CDR3 has 14 amino acids. This CDR3 is CASSRTSAADTQYF. For the CDR3, the DNA is TGTGCCAGCAGCCGGACTAGTGCGGCAGATACGCAGTATTTT.

V and J are TRBV27 and TRBJ2-7; D may be TRBD1 (6 bases). The CDR3 runs to 15 residues. CDR1 MNHEY and CDR2 SMNVEV come from the germline V gene (reference sequence). Trimming cost V 5 bases and J 4 bases, with 18 bases left between them. CDR3 loop: CASSGGQMGDYEQYF. CDR3 in DNA: TGTGCCAGCAGTGGAGGACAGATGGGGGATTACGAGCAGTACTTC.

The chain carries TRBV20-1 and TRBJ1-5, with 8 bases lining up with TRBD1. The V and J ends lost 3 bases and 6 bases, in that order; junction bases with no gene match: 4. CDR3 size: 13 residues. Germline-derived CDR1 and CDR2 are DFQATT and SNEGSKA (reference sequence). The CDR3 region has the DNA TGCAGTGCTAGTAGGACAGGGTTTCAGCCCCAGCATTTT. Protein product: CSASRTGFQPQHF.

This clone has more than one count but fewer than ten. The rearrangement links TRBV6-2 or TRBV6-3 to TRBJ2-7, with D possibly TRBD1 on 5 matching bases. V dropped 6 bases and J dropped 2 bases, with 11 bases sitting between them. The germline V gene has CDR1 MNHEY and CDR2 SVGEGT. This CDR3 region has 13 residues. The chain's CDR3 is CASSRQSAYEQYF. For the CDR3, the DNA is TGTGCCAGCAGCAGACAGTCCGCCTACGAGCAGTACTTC.

This rearrangement joins TRBV18 to TRBJ1-2, with D uncertain. The CDR3 is 11 amino acids. Germline assignment: CDR1 KGHSH and CDR2 LQKENI. V gave up 4 bases and J gave up 8 bases, with 8 bases separating them. This CDR3 reads CASSLVGGYTF. Written as DNA, the CDR3 is TGTGCCAGCTCACTAGTGGGCGGCTACACCTTC.

This clone counts as medium-sized. The CDR3 sequence is CASSWEGDTEAFF. In DNA form, the CDR3 reads TGTGCCAGCAGTTGGGAGGGGGACACTGAAGCTTTCTTT. V is TRBV27 and J is TRBJ1-1, with a possible D match to TRBD1 (6 bases). The CDR3 is made up of 13 amino acids. CDR1 is MNHEY, CDR2 SMNVEV, per germline (reference sequence). V lost 4 bases to trimming and J lost 3 bases, with 9 bases between them.